This T cell receptor beta chain appears in the sequencing data of a study of cytomegalovirus exposure and HLA in healthy donors. PCR primers comprised 60 Vbeta and 13 Jbeta primers. Per the original methods: Later reanalysis found about 78 million unique TCR beta chains, 10 million to 12 million of them shared. Here immunoSEQ multiplex PCR was the method, and the copy in TCRdb shows in-frame clones only, minus some. The D gene and trimming were derived from the DNA, and the V and J assignments and clone size from that table. Found here are roughly 150,000 clones, over 65% of them singletons; the top ten hold 2% to 3%. This CDR3 contains 14 residues. Germline assignment: CDR1 GTSNPN and CDR2 SVGIG (reference sequence). The V end was cut by 0 bases, the J end by 9 bases, with 17 bases between. Study results and caveats: The analysis excluded some indistinguishable V segments, including TRBV6-2 and TRBV6-3. Later analysis associated a missense DCLRE1C variant with TCR beta V- and J-gene trimming.

Concerning this clone: Its target is not known.

This clonotype originated in a male donor in good health and CMV-seronegative. The rearrangement uses TRBV30 and TRBJ2-5; perhaps TRBD1 as D (6 bases). The sample taken for sequencing was PBMCs. The CDR3: CAWSVRGSVGAQYF. Written as DNA, the CDR3 is TGTGCCTGGAGTGTAAGGGGGAGCGTCGGGGCCCAGTACTTC. The full variable domain, rest sourced from reference TRBV30 and TRBJ2-5, is SQTIHQWPATLVQPVGSPLSLECTVEGTSNPNLYWYRQAAGRGLQLLFYSVGIGQISSEVPQNLSASRPQDRQFILSSKKLLLSDSGFYLCAWSVRGSVGAQYFGPGTRLLVL.